These T cell receptor beta chains were read from a single sample in a study of CD8+CD57+ T cells in acquired aplastic anemia. TCRdb used MiXCR to reprocess the reads, holding one entry per CDR3 protein. The repertoire holds approximately 190,000 distinct CDR3 sequences, with 48% as singletons. Sequences were obtained from sorted CD4+, CD8+, or CD8+CD57+ T cells (not recorded which) from PBMCs. These receptors came from a human donor with aplastic anemia. Both conserved end residues are part of each CDR3. D genes are given only for firm matches. Clone sizes are given selectively: once, few, many, or a class where the clone is expanded.

many	-	17	TRBV15	TRBJ2-7	CATSREKGPGSSYEQYF	TGTGCCACCAGCAGAGAAAAGGGACCGGGCTCCTCCTACGAGCAGTACTTC
few	-	14	TRBV29-1	TRBJ1-2	CSVGEWGENYGYTF	TGCAGCGTCGGTGAGTGGGGCGAGAACTATGGCTACACCTTC
-	TRBD2	18	TRBV5-1	TRBJ2-7	CASSLATSGVAGSYEQYF	TGCGCCAGCAGCTTGGCCACCTCCGGGGTAGCGGGGTCCTACGAGCAGTACTTC
many	-	15	TRBV5-5	TRBJ2-5	CASSPERTLQETQYF	TGTGCCAGCAGCCCCGAGCGTACCCTTCAAGAGACCCAGTACTTC
many	-	16	TRBV24-1	TRBJ2-2	CATPRLVQRDAGELFF	TGTGCCACCCCCCGTTTGGTTCAGCGAGACGCCGGGGAGCTGTTTTTT
many	TRBD1	18	TRBV7-9	TRBJ2-3	CASSPWGQAQLETDTQYF	TGTGCCAGCAGCCCGTGGGGACAGGCACAATTGGAGACAGATACGCAGTATTTT
-	-	14	TRBV2	TRBJ1-5	CASSQHSGNQPQHF	TGTGCCAGCAGTCAGCACTCCGGCAATCAGCCCCAGCATTTT
-	-	13	TRBV10-3	TRBJ2-5	CAISTDRWETQYF	TGTGCCATCAGTACTGACAGGTGGGAGACCCAGTACTTC
-	-	14	TRBV2	TRBJ1-1	CASSAGTSNTEAFF	TGTGCCAGCAGCGCCGGGACATCGAACACTGAAGCTTTCTTT
few	-	17	TRBV27	TRBJ2-5	CASTRGRTEKYQETQYF	TGTGCCAGCACTAGGGGAAGGACAGAGAAGTACCAAGAGACCCAGTACTTC
many	-	13	TRBV6-5	TRBJ1-5	CASSNSNDQPQHF	TGTGCCAGCAGCAACTCTAATGATCAGCCCCAGCATTTT
-	-	14	TRBV20-1	TRBJ2-1	CSARGQDNYNEQFF	TGCAGTGCTAGGGGTCAGGACAATTACAATGAGCAGTTCTTC
-	TRBD2	18	TRBV20-1	TRBJ2-3	CSARENPGLAGEGDTQYF	TGCAGTGCTAGAGAGAACCCCGGACTAGCGGGAGAGGGAGATACGCAGTATTTT
many	-	12	TRBV30	TRBJ2-7	CAWSAQSYEQYF	TGTGCCTGGAGTGCCCAGTCCTACGAGCAGTACTTC
-	-	13	TRBV20-1	TRBJ2-3	CSAVGQNTDTQYF	TGCAGTGCTGTGGGGCAGAACACGGATACGCAGTATTTT
many	-	17	TRBV24-1	TRBJ2-7	CATSDSPRHGSYYEQYF	TGTGCCACCAGTGATTCCCCACGCCACGGTTCGTACTACGAGCAGTACTTC
few	TRBD1	15	TRBV7-9	TRBJ2-7	CASSSGQGYSYEQYF	TGTGCCAGCAGCTCCGGACAGGGCTACTCCTACGAGCAGTACTTC
-	-	16	TRBV25-1	TRBJ1-1	CASSLGGIGASTEAFF	TGTGCCAGCAGTTTAGGAGGGATTGGGGCGTCCACTGAAGCTTTCTTT
once	TRBD1	14	TRBV2	TRBJ1-6	CASSGGQGEAPLHF	TGTGCCAGCAGTGGGGGACAGGGCGAGGCACCCCTCCACTTT
many	TRBD1	16	TRBV4-2	TRBJ1-1	CASSQPGQGVNTEAFF	TGTGCCAGCAGCCAGCCGGGACAGGGAGTAAACACTGAAGCTTTCTTT
once	-	13	TRBV24-1	TRBJ2-1	CATSDPIINEQFF	TGTGCCACCAGTGATCCTATCATCAATGAGCAGTTCTTC
-	-	15	TRBV2	TRBJ1-1	CASRGLTATNTEAFF	TGTGCCAGCAGAGGATTGACAGCAACGAACACTGAAGCTTTCTTT
-	-	15	TRBV2	TRBJ1-2	CASSGTAILDYGYTF	TGTGCCAGCAGTGGGACGGCGATTCTTGACTATGGCTACACCTTC
-	-	16	TRBV12-1	TRBJ1-2	CASSLNRDRANYGYTF	TGTGCCAGCAGCTTGAACCGGGACAGGGCTAACTATGGCTACACCTTC
-	TRBD2	17	TRBV24-1	TRBJ2-1	CATSDASGSWFINEQFF	TGTGCCACCAGTGATGCTAGCGGGAGCTGGTTTATAAATGAGCAGTTCTTC
many	TRBD2	16	TRBV12-3/TRBV12-4	TRBJ2-3	CASRFRAGGSTDTQYF	TGTGCCAGCAGGTTTAGAGCGGGAGGGAGCACAGATACGCAGTATTTT
many	TRBD2	13	TRBV6-1	TRBJ2-5	CASKASGKVTQYF	TGTGCCAGCAAGGCTAGCGGGAAAGTGACCCAGTACTTC
-	-	12	TRBV7-8	TRBJ1-1	CASSPGSGVAFF	TGTGCCAGCAGCCCTGGATCGGGTGTAGCTTTCTTT
-	TRBD1	14	TRBV12-3/TRBV12-4	TRBJ2-1	CASGTGGGYNEQFF	TGTGCCAGCGGAACAGGGGGCGGCTACAATGAGCAGTTCTTC
many	-	15	TRBV5-1	TRBJ1-1	CASSPRGQAPTEVFF	TGCGCCAGCAGCCCCCGAGGCCAGGCACCTACTGAAGTTTTCTTT
many	-	14	TRBV14	TRBJ1-2	CASSQGTGFYGYTF	TGTGCCAGCAGCCAAGGGACGGGTTTCTATGGCTACACCTTC
once	TRBD1	15	TRBV2	TRBJ2-1	CASSGGQGLWNEQFF	TGTGCCAGCAGTGGTGGACAGGGTCTGTGGAATGAGCAGTTCTTC